The rows below give T cell receptor beta chains drawn from one sample of a study of tissue T cells after allogeneic stem cell transplantation. The table came from immunoSEQ multiplex PCR; TCRdb's copy has only in-frame clones and leaves some out. The sample yields 8,000 to 10,000 clones, roughly two thirds seen once. Sequencing was performed on tissue from the ileum, taken at autopsy. These receptors all come from a woman aged 18-49 years with breast cancer. Each CDR3 is given with its conserved first and last residue. A D gene is named only where the DNA matches it firmly. Size tells how often a clone was seen (once, few, many) or the class of an expanded clone, and some rows leave it out.

size,J,D,V,DNA,CDR3
.,TRBJ1-5,TRBD1,TRBV12-3/TRBV12-4,TGTGCCAGCAGTTCGGAGTTGGGACAGTCGCATTTT,CASSSELGQSHF
.,TRBJ2-3,TRBD1,TRBV29-1,TGCAGCGTTGAACGGACAGGAGCAGATACGCAGTATTTT,CSVERTGADTQYF
.,TRBJ2-7,.,TRBV21-1,TGTGCCAGCAGCAAAATTTGTCGGGGGGCTCACGACGAGCAGTACTTC,CASSKICRGAHDEQYF
few,TRBJ1-4,TRBD1,TRBV6-6,TGTGCCAGCAGTTTCGTGGGACAGAATGAAAAACTGTTTTTT,CASSFVGQNEKLFF
few,TRBJ2-3,TRBD2,TRBV6-2/TRBV6-3,TGTGCCAGCAGTTACGAACTAGCGGGGGATACGCAGTATTTT,CASSYELAGDTQYF
.,TRBJ2-3,TRBD2,TRBV5-6,TGTGCCAGCAGCACTAGACTAGCGGGAAGGGATACGCAGTATTTT,CASSTRLAGRDTQYF
.,TRBJ1-1,.,TRBV5-4,TGTGCCAGCAGCTTGGACAGGGCGCGCCCTGAAGCTTTCTTT,CASSLDRARPEAFF
.,TRBJ2-7,TRBD1,TRBV11-2,TGTGCCAGCAGCTTAGGACAGGGAGACGAGCAGTACTTC,CASSLGQGDEQYF
few,TRBJ2-7,TRBD2,TRBV7-8,TGTGCCAGCAGCTTAGACGGGACTAGCGGGAGCGAGCAGTACTTC,CASSLDGTSGSEQYF
.,TRBJ1-6,.,TRBV4-2,TGTGCCAGCAGCCAAGCCCCCGGCTTCTATAATTCACCCCTCCACTTT,CASSQAPGFYNSPLHF
.,TRBJ1-1,.,TRBV6-6,TGTGCCAGCAGACCTGGGGGGGCCGAAGCTTTCTTT,CASRPGGAEAFF
.,TRBJ2-2,.,TRBV5-1,TGCGCCAGCAGCCCGGACAGCCTCACCGGGGAGCTGTTTTTT,CASSPDSLTGELFF
once,TRBJ2-3,.,TRBV19,TGTGCCAGTAGTACACAGGGTTATGGAGCAGATACGCAGTATTTT,CASSTQGYGADTQYF
.,TRBJ2-1,.,TRBV18,TGTGCCAGCTCACCAGTGGCAGGGGGGAGCAATGAGCAGTTCTTC,CASSPVAGGSNEQFF
.,TRBJ1-4,.,TRBV30,TGTGCCTGGAGTGGGACCGGGGAAAAACTGTTTTTT,CAWSGTGEKLFF
few,TRBJ2-2,TRBD2,TRBV3-1/TRBV3-2,TGTGCCAGCAGCTCCCTAGCGGGAGAGGCCGGGGAGCTGTTTTTT,CASSSLAGEAGELFF
.,TRBJ2-3,.,TRBV18,TGTGCCAGCTCACCACCTAGAAGGAAATTCACAGATACGCAGTATTTT,CASSPPRRKFTDTQYF
medium-sized,TRBJ2-2,.,TRBV2,TGTGCCAGCAGTCTACAGGCACCGAACACCGGGGAGCTGTTTTTT,CASSLQAPNTGELFF
.,TRBJ1-1,TRBD1,TRBV6-5,TGTGCCAGCAGTTCCGGACAGGGGACTTTCTTT,CASSSGQGTFF
few,TRBJ2-7,.,TRBV7-2,TGTGCCAGCAGCTTACGTAGTGAATTCTCCTACGAGCAGTACTTC,CASSLRSEFSYEQYF
medium-sized,TRBJ2-2,.,TRBV20-1,TGCAGTGTCCCTGCTCGGGGGGAGCTGTTTTTT,CSVPARGELFF
.,TRBJ2-1,.,TRBV27,TGTGCCAGCAGGGAGTTAGCGGCCGCTGTATATGAGCAGTTCTTC,CASRELAAAVYEQFF
once,TRBJ2-5,.,TRBV29-1,TGCAGCGTTGTAGTAACAGCCCAAGAGACCCAGTACTTC,CSVVVTAQETQYF
few,TRBJ2-2,.,TRBV3-1/TRBV3-2,TGTGCCAGCAGCCAACCAGGGCACGGCACCGGGGAGCTGTTTTTT,CASSQPGHGTGELFF
.,TRBJ2-7,.,TRBV27,TGTGCCAGCAGTTCAGTCGGTGGGTGGTCCGAGCAGTACTTC,CASSSVGGWSEQYF
.,TRBJ1-3,TRBD1,TRBV3-1/TRBV3-2,TGTGCCAGCAGTCCTTACAGGGGGTTTGGAAACACCATATATTTT,CASSPYRGFGNTIYF
few,TRBJ1-5,.,TRBV4-2,TGTGCCAGCAGCCAAGAGGTCGTCAGCAATCAGCCCCAGCATTTT,CASSQEVVSNQPQHF
.,TRBJ2-3,TRBD2,TRBV6-5,TGTGCCAGCAGTTCTAGCGGGAGGGCCGAGAAAGATACGCAGTATTTT,CASSSSGRAEKDTQYF
.,TRBJ1-2,.,TRBV2,TGTGCCAGCACAGCTCAGGGTAACTATGGCTACACCTTC,CASTAQGNYGYTF
.,TRBJ2-5,TRBD1,TRBV3-1/TRBV3-2,TGTGCCAGCAGCCAAGACGGACAGGGGGCCTTTAAGACCCAGTACTTC,CASSQDGQGAFKTQYF
.,TRBJ2-1,.,TRBV7-9,TGTGCCAGCAGCGCAACTGGCTACAATGAGCAGTTCTTC,CASSATGYNEQFF
.,TRBJ2-7,.,TRBV6-2/TRBV6-3,TGTGCCAGCAGTCCCAGGGCTTACGAGCAGTACTTC,CASSPRAYEQYF